This T cell receptor (beta chain) came from a study of T cells after posttransplantation cyclophosphamide. Points from the study as a whole: Donor-recipient repertoire similarity was low at 1-2 months, rising over year one. Skin or GI-infiltrating T cells shared few TRB sequences with blood. Recipient CMV seropositivity and CMV reactivation strongly tracked TRB clonality.

This clone was observed many times. Antigen: not known. Profiling relied on immunoSEQ multiplex PCR, and the TCRdb table lists in-frame clones only, not all of them. The sample has around 35,000 clones, none seen only once; the top ten hold under 7%. Trimming cost V 4 bases and J 7 bases, with 30 bases left between them. This CDR3 has 19 residues. CDR1 is SGHNT and CDR2 is YYREEE in the germline V gene (reference sequence). The source is a woman in her 50s in good health and a related stem cell transplant donor. Sequences were obtained from PBMCs. The genes are TRBV5-4 and TRBJ2-1, with TRBD2 as a possible D gene (5 bases). The CDR3 DNA reads TGTGCCAGCAGCCCCAGAGCCACTAGAACTGTGAGGGCTCAGAATGAGCAGTTCTTC. Encoded protein: CASSPRATRTVRAQNEQFF.